Below are 11 T cell receptor beta chains sequenced from a single sample in a study of CD8 T cells in ankylosing spondylitis. TCRdb re-called the 5' RACE reads through MiXCR, storing one row per CDR3 protein. The sample carries 250,000 to 350,000 distinct CDR3 sequences, around 20% recorded once. Sequenced input: blood, either unsorted or a sorted T cell fraction (not recorded which). These receptors all stem from a male donor with ankylosing spondylitis or in good health (not recorded which).

The chain is built from TRBV3-1 and TRBJ1-6; D unclear. The CDR3 length is 16 residues. Germline CDR1 LGHDT, CDR2 YNNKEL (reference sequence). The V end was cut by 3 bases, the J end by 7 bases, with 16 bases between. DNA of the CDR3: TGTGCCAGCAGCCATTCGGTCGGCGTAGGAAATTCACCCCTCCACTTT. Amino acids: CASSHSVGVGNSPLHF.

This clonotype was counted a few times. The chain uses TRBV20-1 and TRBJ1-4; tentative D call: TRBD1 (5 bases). This CDR3 is 12 amino acids long. Trimming shortened V by 6 bases and J by 7 bases, and 12 bases separated the two germline ends. The V gene's germline CDR1 is DFQATT and CDR2 SNEGSKA (reference sequence). As DNA, the CDR3 is TGCAGTGCATACGAGGACACTGAAAAACTGTTTTTT. Protein sequence: CSAYEDTEKLFF.

This clonotype was observed a handful of times. J is TRBJ1-2 and V is TRBV20-1; D unresolved. Trimming took 2 bases from V and 1 from J, leaving 5 bases between them. Germline V lookup: CDR1 DFQATT, CDR2 SNEGSKA (reference sequence). This CDR3 is 12 amino acids long. CDR3 DNA: TGCAGTGCTAGAAACTATAACTATGGCTACACCTTC. Translated, it gives CSARNYNYGYTF.

This clonotype was recorded a few times. The rearrangement links TRBV12-3 or TRBV12-4 to TRBJ2-2; 9 bases match TRBD2. CDR3 length equals 16 residues. V was pared by 2 bases and J by 6 bases, with 7 bases of the junction left unmatched. The CDR3 region is CASSLYLAGSSGELFF. The CDR3 region has the DNA TGTGCCAGCAGTTTATATCTAGCGGGATCCTCCGGGGAGCTGTTTTTT.

This sequence joins TRBV7-2 and TRBJ2-3; 12 bases align to TRBD2. The V and J ends lost 4 bases and 5 bases, in that order; junction bases with no gene match: 7. In germline, CDR1 is SGHTA, CDR2 FQGNSA. CDR3 length: 16 residues. The CDR3 DNA is TGTGCCAGCAGCTCCCGGACTAGCGGGAATTTAGATACGCAGTATTTT. It encodes CASSSRTSGNLDTQYF.

This chain uses TRBV6-1 with TRBJ1-2, with D unresolved. Trimming shortened V by 8 bases and J by 7 bases, and 20 bases separated the two germline ends. The CDR3 is 14 residues long. The germline gives CDR1 MNHNS, CDR2 SASEGT. The CDR3 DNA reads as TGTGCCAGCTACCTAAAGGACGGGGTTGGTGGCTACACCTTC. Translation: CASYLKDGVGGYTF.

About this clonotype: A read error is possible here, since a much larger clone lies one base away. V usage is TRBV12-3 or TRBV12-4 and J usage is TRBJ2-5, with D tentatively TRBD1 (6 bases). CDR3 length: 14 amino acids. CDR3 region: CVSTAPGHQETQYF. The CDR3 DNA reads TGTGTCAGCACCGCTCCGGGACATCAAGAGACCCAGTACTTC.

The V gene is TRBV6-1, the J gene TRBJ1-2, with D perhaps matching TRBD1 (6 bases). Deletions cut 7 bases from V and 7 bases from J, with 16 bases between. CDR1 and CDR2 from the germline V gene are MNHNS and SASEGT. The CDR3 covers 13 residues. CDR3 nucleotides: TGTGCCAGCAACAACAGGGATAGGGGTGGCTACACCTTC. Its translation is CASNNRDRGGYTF.

The chain is built from TRBV20-1 and TRBJ2-3, with TRBD2 matching over 7 bases. CDR1 and CDR2 (germline): DFQATT, SNEGSKA (reference sequence). The CDR3 covers 14 residues. V was pared by 3 bases and J by 1 base, with 4 bases of the junction left unmatched. As DNA, the CDR3 is TGCAGTGCTAGCGGGAGGTCTGGCACAGATACGCAGTATTTT. This encodes CSASGRSGTDTQYF.

The chain uses TRBV12-3 or TRBV12-4 and TRBJ2-1, with D uncertain. CDR3 length: 12 residues. Trimming cost V 10 bases and J 3 bases, with 10 bases left between them. The CDR3 protein is CAISRSYNEQFF. The CDR3 nucleotides read TGTGCCATCTCTCGAAGCTACAATGAGCAGTTCTTC.

The chain carries TRBV6-1 and TRBJ2-2; 8 positions match TRBD2. This CDR3 is 17 amino acids long. V shed 7 bases, J shed 3 bases, and the junction held 13 bases outside the gene matches. Per germline, CDR1 MNHNS and CDR2 SASEGT. The CDR3: CASTPYGVSGDTGELFF. The CDR3, as DNA: TGTGCCAGCACCCCTTACGGGGTTAGCGGGGACACCGGGGAGCTGTTTTTT.